The clone carrying this T cell receptor (beta chain) was observed many times. The antigen is undetermined. The CDR3 has 13 amino acids. Per germline, CDR1 MNHNS and CDR2 SASEGT. The trim removed 6 bases at V and 2 bases at J, leaving 1 base unmatched. TCR beta CDR3 amplification used RNA transcripts. The library came from an HTBI-primed first-round RT-PCR and a second-round multiplex PCR. TCRdb itself ran the multiplex PCR reads through MiXCR, one entry per CDR3 protein. The data contain about 480,000 distinct CDR3 sequences, roughly 14% of them seen just once; the ten biggest clones take up approximately 9.8%. The data stem from a study of Graves' ophthalmopathy and Graves' hyperthyroidism. Other autoimmune diseases, uncontrolled infections, pregnancy and lactation each led to patient exclusion. Isolation of PBMCs was performed using about 9 ml of fresh peripheral blood. Study-level points and caveats: Separation of ophthalmopathy from stable hyperthyroidism was achieved by a 13-signature model, at approximately 90% sensitivity and roughly 77% specificity.

The sequence came from a woman under 40 with Graves' ophthalmopathy. The sample consisted of blood. V and J are TRBV6-1 and TRBJ1-3; 7 nucleotides line up with TRBD1. The CDR3 loop is CASRDRAGNTIYF. In DNA, the CDR3 is TGTGCCAGCAGAGACAGGGCTGGAAACACCATATATTTT.